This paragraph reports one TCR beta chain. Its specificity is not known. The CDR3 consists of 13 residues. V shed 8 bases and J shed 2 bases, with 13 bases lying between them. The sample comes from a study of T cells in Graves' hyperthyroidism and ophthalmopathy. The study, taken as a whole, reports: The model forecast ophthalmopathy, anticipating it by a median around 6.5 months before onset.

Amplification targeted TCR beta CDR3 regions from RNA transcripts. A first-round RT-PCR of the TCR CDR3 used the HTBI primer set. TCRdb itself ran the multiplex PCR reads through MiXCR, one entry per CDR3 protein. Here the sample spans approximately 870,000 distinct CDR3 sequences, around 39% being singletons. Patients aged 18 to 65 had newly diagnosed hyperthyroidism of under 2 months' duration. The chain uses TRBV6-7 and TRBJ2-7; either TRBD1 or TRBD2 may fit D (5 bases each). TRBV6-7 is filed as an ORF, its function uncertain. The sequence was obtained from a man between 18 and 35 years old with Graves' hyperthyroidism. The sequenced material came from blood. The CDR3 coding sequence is TGTGCCAGCTCCGGGACGGACACCTACGAGCAGTACTTC. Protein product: CASSGTDTYEQYF.